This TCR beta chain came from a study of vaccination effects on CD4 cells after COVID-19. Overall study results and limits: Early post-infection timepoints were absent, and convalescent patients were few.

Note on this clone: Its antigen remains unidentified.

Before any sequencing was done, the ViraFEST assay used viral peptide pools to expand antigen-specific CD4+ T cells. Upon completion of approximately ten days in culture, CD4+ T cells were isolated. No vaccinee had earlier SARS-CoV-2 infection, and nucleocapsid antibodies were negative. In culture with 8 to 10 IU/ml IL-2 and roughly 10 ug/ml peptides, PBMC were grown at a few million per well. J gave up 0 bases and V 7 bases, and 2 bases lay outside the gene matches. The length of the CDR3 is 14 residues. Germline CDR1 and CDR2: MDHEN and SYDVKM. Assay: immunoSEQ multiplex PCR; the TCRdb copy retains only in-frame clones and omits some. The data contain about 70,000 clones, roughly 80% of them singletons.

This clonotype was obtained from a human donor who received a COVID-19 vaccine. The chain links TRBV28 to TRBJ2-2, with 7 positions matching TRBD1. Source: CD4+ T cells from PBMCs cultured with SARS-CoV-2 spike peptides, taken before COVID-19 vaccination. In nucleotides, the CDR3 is TGTGCCAGCATCGGACAGGCGAACACCGGGGAGCTGTTTTTT. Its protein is CASIGQANTGELFF.